These 29 T cell receptor beta chains originate from one sample sequenced in a study of beta chain features in type 1 diabetes. The isolated RNA, all of it, was reverse transcribed, so expressed TCRB transcripts were what got sequenced. Repertoires were generated with immunoSEQ multiplex PCR, while TCRdb's copy carries only in-frame clones and drops some. The sample lists 250,000 to 350,000 clones, 14% seen once, with under 0.02% in the top ten. These receptors lack a known antigen. Broader study findings: For Type 1 diabetes patients, all four CD4+ subsets carried TCRB CDR3s that were moderately but significantly shorter.

The sequenced sample was naive CD4+ T cells from blood. The receptors stem from a man aged 25 to 45 with type 1 diabetes.

This clone occurred a few times. The chain joins TRBV30 to TRBJ2-1, with 9 bases lining up with TRBD2. Germline CDR1 GTSNPN, CDR2 SVGIG (reference sequence). V lost 0 bases and J lost 7; bases outside the gene matches: 4. The CDR3 totals 14 residues. The CDR3, as DNA: TGTGCCTGGAGTGTTCCGGGACTAGCTAATGAGCAGTTCTTC. It specifies CAWSVPGLANEQFF.

This chain uses TRBV19 with TRBJ1-1; 7 bases are a match to TRBD1. The V and J ends lost 4 bases and 11 bases, in that order; junction bases with no gene match: 4. CDR1 is LNHDA and CDR2 is SQIVND in the germline V gene (reference sequence). The length of the CDR3 is 11 residues. The chain's CDR3 is CASSTDRLAFF. In DNA form, the CDR3 reads TGTGCCAGTAGTACGGACAGGTTGGCTTTCTTT.

This chain uses TRBV10-3 with TRBJ2-1; TRBD2 aligns across 7 bases. With V trimmed by 8 bases and J by 1 base, 5 bases remained unmatched. Germline V gene sequence: CDR1 ENHRY, CDR2 SYGVKD. The CDR3 is made up of 14 amino acids. As DNA, the CDR3 is TGTGCCATCGGGATCGGGAGGTCCTACAATGAGCAGTTCTTC. Protein product: CAIGIGRSYNEQFF.

This clone has more than one count but fewer than ten. V gene TRBV29-1 combines with J gene TRBJ2-5, with D possibly TRBD1 on 5 matching bases. Germline V gives CDR1 SQVTM, CDR2 ANQGSEA. There are 13 residues in the CDR3. V shed 6 bases and J shed 1 base, with 12 bases lying between them. CDR3 sequence: CSVDPDIQETQYF. The CDR3, as DNA: TGCAGCGTAGATCCGGACATCCAAGAGACCCAGTACTTC.

This clone was counted a few times. The chain is built from TRBV28 and TRBJ2-2; the match to TRBD2 covers 9 bases. Per germline, CDR1 MDHEN and CDR2 SYDVKM. CDR3 length: 15 residues. The ends lost 7 bases at V and 5 bases at J; junction bases unmatched: 8. CDR3 coding DNA: TGTGCCAGCAACGGGCTAGCGGGAATTACCGGGGAGCTGTTTTTT. Translated, it gives CASNGLAGITGELFF. Full variable domain (remainder filled in from reference TRBV28 and TRBJ2-2): DVKVTQSSRYLVKRTGEKVFLECVQDMDHENMFWYRQDPGLGLRLIYFSYDVKMKEKGDIPEGYSVSREKKERFSLILESASTNQTSMYLCASNGLAGITGELFFGEGSRLTVL.

This clone was counted a few times. This chain joins TRBV4-2 and TRBJ1-5; D is unclear. Germline V CDR1 and CDR2: LGHNA, YNFKEQ. The CDR3 is 15 amino acids. The V end was cut by 4 bases, the J end by 3 bases, with 13 bases between. The CDR3 bases are TGTGCCAGCAGCCCCGAGGGAGGAGACAATCAGCCCCAGCATTTT. Translating it yields CASSPEGGDNQPQHF.

This clone was counted between two and nine times. The chain recombines TRBV25-1 with TRBJ2-5; TRBD2 aligns across 7 bases. V lost 4 bases, J lost 3 bases, and 14 bases stayed unmatched. The CDR3 sequence is 17 residues long. Germline V CDR1 and CDR2: MGHDK, SYGVNS. CDR3 loop: CASSGLRREGTEETQYF. The CDR3 DNA sequence: TGTGCCAGCAGTGGATTGCGCAGGGAGGGTACGGAAGAGACCCAGTACTTC.

The chain joins TRBV7-9 to TRBJ1-2; 8 bases line up with TRBD1. The germline V gene encodes CDR1 SEHNR and CDR2 FQNEAQ (reference sequence). V shed 0 bases and J 4 bases; nucleotides not matched to a gene: 7. The CDR3 consists of 16 residues. CDR3 DNA sequence: TGTGCCAGCAGCTTAGCGACGGGACAGGCAATCTATGGCTACACCTTC. Amino acid sequence: CASSLATGQAIYGYTF.

This clone occurred a few times. V usage is TRBV7-3 and J usage is TRBJ1-5; perhaps TRBD1 as D (6 bases). The CDR3 totals 13 residues. The V gene lost 5 bases and the J gene lost 3 bases, with 8 bases spanning the gap. CDR1 and CDR2 from the germline V gene are SGHTA and FQGTGA. In DNA form, the CDR3 reads TGTGCCAGCAGCAGGGGGTACAATCAGCCCCAGCATTTT. This translates into CASSRGYNQPQHF.

V and J are TRBV19 and TRBJ2-1, with a possible D match to TRBD2 (5 bases). Trimming left V 3 bases short and J 0 bases short, with 9 bases between. Germline values: CDR1 LNHDA, CDR2 SQIVND (reference sequence). The CDR3 contains 15 residues. This CDR3 reads CASSMERSSYNEQFF. In DNA form, the CDR3 reads TGTGCCAGTAGTATGGAGCGGAGCTCCTACAATGAGCAGTTCTTC. The full variable domain, with the rest looked up from reference TRBV19 and TRBJ2-1, is DGGITQSPKYLFRKEGQNVTLSCEQNLNHDAMYWYRQDPGQGLRLIYYSQIVNDFQKGDIAEGYSVSREKKESFPLTVTSAQKNPTAFYLCASSMERSSYNEQFFGPGTRLTVL.

This clone was detected a few times. V usage is TRBV5-1 and J usage is TRBJ2-1; D is perhaps TRBD1 (6 bases). The CDR3 runs to 15 residues. Germline V CDR1 and CDR2: SGHRS, YFSETQ. Deletions cut 2 bases from V and 6 bases from J, with 15 bases between. In nucleotides, the CDR3 is TGCGCCAGCAGCTTTGTGGGGGCCTCGGGCAATGAGCAGTTCTTC. Translating gives CASSFVGASGNEQFF.

About this clone: This CDR3 is also generated by other DNA sequences in the sample. V usage is TRBV2 and J usage is TRBJ1-1; TRBD1 matches at 8 bases. With 6 bases clipped from V and 4 bases from J, the junction kept 4 bases outside the gene matches. Looked up from germline, CDR1 is SNHLY and CDR2 is FYNNEI. There are 13 residues in the CDR3. The CDR3 loop reads CASSTGGGTEAFF. DNA for the CDR3: TGTGCCAGCAGCACAGGGGGTGGCACTGAAGCTTTCTTT.

This chain joins TRBV4-2 and TRBJ2-7; 8 bases are a match to TRBD1. This CDR3 spans 13 amino acids. Germline-derived CDR1 and CDR2 are LGHNA and YNFKEQ. V lost 3 bases, J lost 2 bases, and 0 bases stayed unmatched. The CDR3: CASSQDRAYEQYF. The CDR3 DNA sequence: TGTGCCAGCAGCCAGGACAGGGCCTACGAGCAGTACTTC.

This clone was counted only a few times. J is TRBJ2-7 and V is TRBV14; 9 bases are shared with TRBD2. The trim removed 0 bases at V and 4 bases at J, leaving 13 bases unmatched. CDR3 length: 18 amino acids. Per the germline V gene, CDR1 is SGHDN and CDR2 is FVKESK. CDR3 protein: CASSQDQERASGKYEQYF. The DNA for the CDR3 is TGTGCCAGCAGCCAAGATCAAGAAAGGGCTAGCGGGAAGTACGAGCAGTACTTC.

The V and J genes are TRBV6-6 and TRBJ1-1; maybe TRBD1 (6 bases). The CDR3 runs to 15 residues. V was clipped by 2 bases and J by 0 bases, with 10 bases between them. From germline, CDR1 is MNHNY and CDR2 SVGAGI (reference sequence). For the CDR3, the DNA is TGTGCCAGCAGTTACAGGGGGTTGATGAACACTGAAGCTTTCTTT. This encodes CASSYRGLMNTEAFF.

A few counts support this clone. Other DNA sequences within the sample encode an identical CDR3. The chain links TRBV7-3 to TRBJ1-1, with a weak D call TRBD1 (5 bases). The germline gives CDR1 SGHTA, CDR2 FQGTGA. Trimming stripped 3 bases from V and 1 base from J, with 6 bases between. The CDR3 is 13 residues long. Here the CDR3 DNA reads TGTGCCAGCAGCTTGCAGGGGAACACTGAAGCTTTCTTT. Protein sequence: CASSLQGNTEAFF.

This clone was detected only a few times. The chain combines TRBV14 with TRBJ1-2, with 7 bases aligning to TRBD1. The CDR3 covers 16 residues. Looked up from germline, CDR1 is SGHDN and CDR2 is FVKESK. Trimming took 0 bases from V and 3 from J; bases not matched to a gene: 7. CDR3 coding DNA: TGTGCCAGCAGCCAAGACGTAGGGGGCGCTCACTATGGCTACACCTTC. Protein product: CASSQDVGGAHYGYTF.

This clone has more than one count but fewer than ten. This chain uses TRBV18 with TRBJ1-1; D unresolved. Germline CDR1 reads KGHSH; CDR2 reads LQKENI. The CDR3 sequence is 13 residues long. V dropped 3 bases and J dropped 10 bases, with 15 bases sitting between them. The CDR3, as DNA: TGTGCCAGCTCACCGGCATGGCGAGAGCGAGCTTTCTTT. Translation: CASSPAWRERAFF.

This clone was counted between two and nine times. The rearrangement joins TRBV6-1 to TRBJ2-1; 13 bases fit TRBD2. Germline V CDR1 and CDR2: MNHNS, SASEGT. This CDR3 comprises 16 residues. Trimming took 4 bases from V and 9 from J; bases not matched to a gene: 9. The CDR3 loop reads CASSVAGTSGVGEQFF. Here the CDR3 DNA reads TGTGCCAGCAGTGTAGCCGGGACTAGCGGGGTTGGTGAGCAGTTCTTC.

Only a few counts were recorded for this clone. The J gene is TRBJ2-1, the V gene TRBV29-1; the match to TRBD2 covers 11 bases. Germline V gene lookup returns CDR1 SQVTM and CDR2 ANQGSEA. The V segment lost 1 base and the J segment 5 bases; nucleotides outside the gene matches: 7. The CDR3 loop spans 16 amino acids. The CDR3 DNA reads TGCAGCGTTGAAGGAACGACTAGCGGGATAGACAATGAGCAGTTCTTC. Its protein is CSVEGTTSGIDNEQFF.

The chain uses TRBV9 and TRBJ1-1, with a tentative D call TRBD1 (5 bases). V gave up 4 bases and J gave up 2 bases, with 9 bases separating them. The CDR3 totals 13 residues. The germline V gene has CDR1 SGDLS and CDR2 YYNGEE. CDR3 DNA: TGTGCCAGCAGCTACCAGGGTAACACTGAAGCTTTCTTT. This encodes CASSYQGNTEAFF.

J is TRBJ1-1 and V is TRBV5-4; D might be TRBD1 (6 bases). This CDR3 comprises 15 residues. The germline V and J ends were trimmed by 6 bases and 0 bases, with 15 bases remaining between them. Germline CDR1 and CDR2: SGHNT and YYREEE (reference sequence). CDR3 protein: CASTPGGAMNTEAFF. In DNA, the CDR3 is TGTGCCAGCACCCCCGGGGGGGCCATGAACACTGAAGCTTTCTTT.

This rearrangement joins TRBV7-9 to TRBJ1-2; 8 positions match TRBD1. The germline V gene has CDR1 SEHNR and CDR2 FQNEAQ (reference sequence). V shed 5 bases, J shed 3 bases, and the junction held 2 bases outside the gene matches. There are 13 residues in the CDR3. The CDR3 region is CASSTDRDYGYTF. CDR3 in DNA: TGTGCCAGCAGCACGGACAGGGACTATGGCTACACCTTC.

V gene TRBV5-1 combines with J gene TRBJ2-5; 8 bases align to TRBD2. The end of the DNA aligns better with TRBJ2-7, so the J call may be wrong. CDR1 and CDR2 (germline): SGHRS, YFSETQ. The CDR3 length is 14 residues. This CDR3 is CASSLRGLGSEQYF. The CDR3, as DNA: TGCGCCAGCAGCTTGAGGGGACTAGGTTCCGAGCAGTACTTC.

The chain joins TRBV7-2 to TRBJ2-1, with TRBD2 matching over 10 bases. The CDR3 totals 17 residues. Per germline, CDR1 SGHTA and CDR2 FQGNSA. J lost 5 bases, V lost 2 bases, and 9 bases had no gene match. The CDR3 nucleotides are TGTGCCAGCAGCTTAAGGCTGGCAGCGGGAGGGAACAATGAGCAGTTCTTC. Translation: CASSLRLAAGGNNEQFF.

This clone was seen a few times. This chain links TRBV11-2 with TRBJ2-5; 7 nucleotides align to TRBD1. This CDR3 has 14 amino acids. Trimming took 5 bases from V and 1 from J; bases not matched to a gene: 4. CDR1 and CDR2 from the germline V gene are SGHAT and FQNNGV. The CDR3 region is CASSPGTVQETQYF. DNA for the CDR3: TGTGCCAGCAGCCCAGGGACAGTCCAAGAGACCCAGTACTTC.

This clone was counted only a few times. The rearrangement links TRBV9 to TRBJ1-2, with 9 bases matching TRBD1. The CDR3 runs to 13 residues. Per germline, CDR1 SGDLS and CDR2 YYNGEE. After removal of 3 bases from V and 7 bases from J, the junction contained 4 bases not matched to a gene. CDR3 nucleotide sequence: TGTGCCAGCAGCGATGGACAGGGGACTGGCTACACCTTC. Translation gives CASSDGQGTGYTF.

This clone showed up just a few times. J is TRBJ2-7 and V is TRBV28; D is undetermined. CDR1 MDHEN and CDR2 SYDVKM come from the germline V gene. The length of the CDR3 is 15 residues. The V end was cut by 0 bases, the J end by 1 base, with 10 bases between. For the CDR3, the DNA is TGTGCCAGCAGTTTATGGAGTCAGGTATCCTACGAGCAGTACTTC. It translates to CASSLWSQVSYEQYF.

The chain employs TRBV7-2 and TRBJ2-7; 9 nucleotides agree with TRBD2. The CDR3 has 16 residues. The V and J ends lost 5 bases and 4 bases, in that order; junction bases with no gene match: 12. CDR1 and CDR2 (germline): SGHTA, FQGNSA. The CDR3: CASSQLLAGREYEQYF. CDR3 sequence (DNA): TGTGCCAGCAGCCAACTTCTAGCGGGAAGGGAGTACGAGCAGTACTTC.